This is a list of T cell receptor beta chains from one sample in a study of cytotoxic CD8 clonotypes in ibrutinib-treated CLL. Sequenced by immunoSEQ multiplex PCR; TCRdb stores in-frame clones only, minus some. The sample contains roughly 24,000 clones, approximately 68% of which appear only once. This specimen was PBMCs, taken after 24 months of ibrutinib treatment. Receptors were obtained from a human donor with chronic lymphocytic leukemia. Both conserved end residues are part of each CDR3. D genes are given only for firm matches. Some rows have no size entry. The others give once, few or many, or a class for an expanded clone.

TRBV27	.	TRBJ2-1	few	TGTGCCAGCAGTGAAACCCAGCGTGATGAGCAGTTCTTC	CASSETQRDEQFF
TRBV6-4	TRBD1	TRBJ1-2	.	TGTGCCATCAGCAACGATAATGGACAGGGGGTTCGAGGCTACACCTTC	CAISNDNGQGVRGYTF
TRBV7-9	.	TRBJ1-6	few	TGTGCCAGCAGCCCGACGCCTTCTAATTCACCCCTCCACTTT	CASSPTPSNSPLHF
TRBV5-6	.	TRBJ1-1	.	TGTGCCAGCAGCCCCGGGGGAGAGAACACTGAAGCTTTCTTT	CASSPGGENTEAFF
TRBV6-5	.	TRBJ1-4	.	TGTGCCAGCAGTTACTCGGGCAGGGGAGGTGAAAAACTGTTTTTT	CASSYSGRGGEKLFF
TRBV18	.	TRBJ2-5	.	TGTGCCAGCTCACAACAAGAGACCCAGTACTTC	CASSQQETQYF
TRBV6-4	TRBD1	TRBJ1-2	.	TGTGCCAGCATGAGGACAGGGGGCGTTGGCTATGGCTACACCTTC	CASMRTGGVGYGYTF
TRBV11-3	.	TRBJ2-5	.	TGTGCCAGCAGCTTAGGAGCTCGGGGACAAGAGACCCAGTACTTC	CASSLGARGQETQYF
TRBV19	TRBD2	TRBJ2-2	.	TGTGCCAGTAGTATGGGACTAGCGCATTCCGGGGAGCTGTTTTTT	CASSMGLAHSGELFF
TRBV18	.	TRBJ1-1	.	TGTGCCAGCTCACCACCCAGGGGGAACACTGAAGCTTTCTTT	CASSPPRGNTEAFF
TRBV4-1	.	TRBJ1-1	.	TGCGCCAGCAGCCAAGAGTTCTCCGACACTGAAGCTTTCTTT	CASSQEFSDTEAFF
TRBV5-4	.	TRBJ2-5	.	TGTGCCAGCAGCTTGGCGGGGGCGGGGCAAGAGACCCAGTACTTC	CASSLAGAGQETQYF
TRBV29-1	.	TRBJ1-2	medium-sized	TGCAGCGTTGCTATGGGGGGTGGCTATGGCTACACCTTC	CSVAMGGGYGYTF
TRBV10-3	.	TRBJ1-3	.	TGTGCCGTACAGGGTAACTCTGGAAACACCATATATTTT	CAVQGNSGNTIYF
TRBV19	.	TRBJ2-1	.	TGTGCCAGTAGTATAGACGGGAGCTCCTACAATGAGCAGTTCTTC	CASSIDGSSYNEQFF
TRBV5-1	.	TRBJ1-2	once	TGCGCCAGCAATGAGGGAGCTAACTATGGCTACACCTTC	CASNEGANYGYTF
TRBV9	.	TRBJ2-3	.	TGTGCCAGCAGCGTAGTGGGCAGGCAGCCGAACACAGATACGCAGTATTTT	CASSVVGRQPNTDTQYF
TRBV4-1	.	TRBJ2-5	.	TGCGCCAGCAGCCAAGTTACCTCCAACCAAGAGACCCAGTACTTC	CASSQVTSNQETQYF
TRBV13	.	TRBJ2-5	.	TGTGCCAGCAGCCCACAGGGTGCGGAGACCCAGTACTTC	CASSPQGAETQYF
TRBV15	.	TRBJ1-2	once	TGTGCCACCAGCAGAGAATCTGAGATGTATGGCTACACCTTC	CATSRESEMYGYTF
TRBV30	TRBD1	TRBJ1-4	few	TGTGCCTGGGAGGGGGGACAGGGGGTTGAAAAACTGTTTTTT	CAWEGGQGVEKLFF